This TCR beta chain was recovered during a study of T cells after yellow fever vaccination. In germline, CDR1 is SNHLY, CDR2 FYNNEI. The CDR3 totals 14 residues. V dropped 6 bases and J dropped 0; count of bases not matched to a gene: 2. A few counts support this clonotype. TCRdb used MiXCR to reprocess the 5' RACE reads, holding one entry per CDR3 protein. The sample shows around 110,000 distinct CDR3 sequences, under 9% of them seen only once. This receptor was obtained from a man aged 30 to 45 who received the YFV17D yellow fever vaccine. The specimen comprised CD8+ T cells sorted from PBMCs, sampled 45 days after the yellow fever booster vaccination. The genes are TRBV2 and TRBJ2-7; 10 bases fit TRBD2. The CDR3 sequence: CASRRTSGSYEQYF. The CDR3 DNA reads TGTGCCAGCAGACGGACTAGCGGCTCCTACGAGCAGTACTTC.